The clone carrying this TCR beta chain was counted a single time. The data originate from a study of blood T cell repertoires in COVID-19. Study as a whole: From T cells, B-cell-depleted T cells, or PBMCs came the material, which was cDNA or gDNA.

This CDR3 spans 21 amino acids. Trimming cost V 5 bases and J 0 bases; bases outside gene matches: 19. From germline, CDR1 is LNHDA and CDR2 SQIVND (reference sequence). As processed by the authors: Using reference gene primer amplification, nucleated cell counts were estimated. Assay used: immunoSEQ multiplex PCR; TCRdb lists only in-frame clones, some missing. The DNA was the basis for D and trimming; V, J and clone size are from that table. This sample carries 240,000 or so clones, 80% to 90% of them seen once, and the ten largest clones take 8% to 10%. Individuals drawn from 20 to 30 US areas were about 18 to 100 years old. Cohort 3 donors were reported recovered after two negative PCRs, clearance, or symptom resolution.

This TCR was sampled from a man aged 40-49 years who had recovered from COVID-19. Sequenced input: PBMCs or T cells enriched from blood (not recorded which). The rearrangement links TRBV19 to TRBJ1-5, with 10 positions matching TRBD1. CDR3 in amino acids: CASSLFGLGTGEYYSNQPQHF. CDR3 DNA: TGTGCCAGTAGTCTTTTCGGTCTGGGGACAGGGGAATATTATAGCAATCAGCCCCAGCATTTT.